This T cell receptor beta chain is from a study of OX40 agonist ivuxolimab in advanced cancers. About the research overall: Earlier treatment with anti-PD-1, anti-PD-L1 or anti-CTLA-4 was permitted, and roughly 40% had received some.

CDR1 is LNHDA, CDR2 SQIVND, per germline (reference sequence). Trimming stripped 3 bases from V and 6 bases from J, with 21 bases between. The CDR3 is made up of 17 amino acids. The assay was immunoSEQ multiplex PCR, and TCRdb's table has in-frame clones only and misses some. The repertoire consists of about 96,000 clones, with less than 95% occurring once and the leading ten covering around 1.5%. Blood sampling was done at baseline, cycle 4 day 1, and cycle 7 day 1. The chain combines TRBV19 with TRBJ2-1; TRBD1 or TRBD2 may be the D gene (5 bases each). This clonotype was obtained from an adult with an advanced solid tumor such as melanoma, head and neck, liver or kidney cancer. The sequencing used CD4+ or CD8+ T cells sorted from blood, collected in a trial of the OX40 agonist ivuxolimab. The CDR3, as DNA: TGTGCCAGTAGTATTTTCCTCCGGGACCCGGGTGGCAATGAGCAGTTCTTC. Translation: CASSIFLRDPGGNEQFF. The complete variable domain, with remaining parts taken from reference TRBV19 and TRBJ2-1, reads DGGITQSPKYLFRKEGQNVTLSCEQNLNHDAMYWYRQDPGQGLRLIYYSQIVNDFQKGDIAEGYSVSREKKESFPLTVTSAQKNPTAFYLCASSIFLRDPGGNEQFFGPGTRLTVL.